The sequence of this TCR beta chain was determined in a study of post-analysis software for immune sequencing data. Study findings and constraints: Strong same-batch co-clustering of samples appeared with F measure clustering. In patients, roughly five TRBV segments were more frequent than in controls, with TRBV5-6, TRBV5-1 and TRBV20-1 among them. People with multiple sclerosis had a significantly lower normalized Chao1 diversity than controls did.

This clonotype was seen at least ten times. Its target is not known. Germline lookup yields CDR1 DFQATT and CDR2 SNEGSKA (reference sequence). After removal of 5 bases from V and 4 bases from J, the junction contained 4 bases not matched to a gene. This CDR3 spans 14 amino acids. Sequencing libraries made from TCR beta cDNA carried unique molecular identifiers. Each batch of about 1 to 11 million T cells produced approximately 470,000 cDNA molecules. TCRdb reprocessed the PCR reads via MiXCR and lists one record per CDR3 protein. Among 150,000 to 200,000 distinct CDR3 sequences listed, about 30% were seen once.

The clonotype originates from a girl between 5 and 17 years old with multiple sclerosis. The genes are TRBV20-1 and TRBJ2-1; 11 bases are shared with TRBD2. The specimen was blood. This chain's CDR3 is CSARTSGRYNEQFF. The CDR3 nucleotides read TGCAGTGCTCGGACTAGCGGGCGATACAATGAGCAGTTCTTC.